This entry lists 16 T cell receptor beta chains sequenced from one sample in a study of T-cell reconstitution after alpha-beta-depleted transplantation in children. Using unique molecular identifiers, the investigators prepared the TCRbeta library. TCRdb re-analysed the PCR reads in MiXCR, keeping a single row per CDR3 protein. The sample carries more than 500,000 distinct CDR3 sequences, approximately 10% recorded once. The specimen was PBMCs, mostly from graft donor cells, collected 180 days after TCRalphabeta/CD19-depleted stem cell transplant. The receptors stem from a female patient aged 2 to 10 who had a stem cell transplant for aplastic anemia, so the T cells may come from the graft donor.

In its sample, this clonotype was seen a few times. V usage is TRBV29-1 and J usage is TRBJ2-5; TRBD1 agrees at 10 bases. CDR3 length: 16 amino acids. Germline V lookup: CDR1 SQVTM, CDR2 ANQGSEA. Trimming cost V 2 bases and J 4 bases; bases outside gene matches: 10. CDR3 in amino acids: CSVEPRQGAQVETQYF. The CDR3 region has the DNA TGCAGCGTTGAACCCCGACAGGGGGCGCAGGTAGAGACCCAGTACTTC. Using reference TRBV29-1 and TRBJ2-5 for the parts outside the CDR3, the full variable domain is SAVISQKPSRDICQRGTSLTIQCQVDSQVTMMFWYRQQPGQSLTLIATANQGSEATYESGFVIDKFPISRPNLTFSTLTVSNMSPEDSSIYLCSVEPRQGAQVETQYFGPGTRLLVL.

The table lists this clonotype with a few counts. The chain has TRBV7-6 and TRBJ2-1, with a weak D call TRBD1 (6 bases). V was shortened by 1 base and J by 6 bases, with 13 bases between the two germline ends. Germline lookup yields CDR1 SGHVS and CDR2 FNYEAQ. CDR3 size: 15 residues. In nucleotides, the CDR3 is TGTGCCAGCAGCTTAGTTAGGGGGTTGGGCAATGAGCAGTTCTTC. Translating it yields CASSLVRGLGNEQFF.

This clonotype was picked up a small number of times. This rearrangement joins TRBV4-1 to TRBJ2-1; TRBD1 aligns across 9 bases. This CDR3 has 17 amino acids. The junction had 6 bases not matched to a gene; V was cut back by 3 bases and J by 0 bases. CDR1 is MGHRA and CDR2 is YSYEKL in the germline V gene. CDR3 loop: CASSQGTGIFSYNEQFF. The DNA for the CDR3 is TGCGCCAGCAGCCAGGGGACAGGGATTTTCTCCTACAATGAGCAGTTCTTC.

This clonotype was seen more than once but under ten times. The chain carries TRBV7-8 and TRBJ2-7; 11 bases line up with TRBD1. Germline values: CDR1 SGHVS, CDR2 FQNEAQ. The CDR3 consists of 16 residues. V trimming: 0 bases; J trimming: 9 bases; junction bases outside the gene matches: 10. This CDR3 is CASSLARTGGISGQYV. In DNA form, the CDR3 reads TGTGCCAGCAGCTTAGCAAGGACAGGGGGCATCTCGGGGCAGTACGTC.

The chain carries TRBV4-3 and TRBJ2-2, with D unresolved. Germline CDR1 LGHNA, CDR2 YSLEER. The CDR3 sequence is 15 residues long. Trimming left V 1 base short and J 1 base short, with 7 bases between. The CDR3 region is CASSQVVQNTGELFF. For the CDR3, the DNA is TGCGCCAGCAGCCAAGTTGTACAGAACACCGGGGAGCTGTTTTTT.

CDR3 sequence reads: CASSVPGSSDNEQFF. DNA for the CDR3: TGTGCCAGCAGCGTCCCCGGCAGCTCTGACAATGAGCAGTTCTTC. V is TRBV9 and J is TRBJ2-1; D is ambiguous. V was shortened by 2 bases and J by 5 bases, with 14 bases between the two germline ends. CDR3 length: 15 amino acids. CDR1 is SGDLS, CDR2 YYNGEE, per germline.

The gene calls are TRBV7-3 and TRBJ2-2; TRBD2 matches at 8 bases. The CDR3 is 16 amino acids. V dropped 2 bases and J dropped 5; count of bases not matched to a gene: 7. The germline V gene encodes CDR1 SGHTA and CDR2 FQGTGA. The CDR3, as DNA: TGTGCCAGCAGCTTAGAGACTAGCGTTGGGACCGGGGAGCTGTTTTTT. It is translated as CASSLETSVGTGELFF.

CDR3: CASSLYFSLGAEAFF. The DNA of the CDR3 is TGTGCCAGCAGTTTATACTTTTCCTTGGGCGCTGAAGCTTTCTTT. This sequence joins TRBV28 and TRBJ1-1; D uncertain. Germline CDR1 MDHEN, CDR2 SYDVKM. V lost 1 base and J lost 6, with 15 bases in between. The CDR3 length is 15 residues.

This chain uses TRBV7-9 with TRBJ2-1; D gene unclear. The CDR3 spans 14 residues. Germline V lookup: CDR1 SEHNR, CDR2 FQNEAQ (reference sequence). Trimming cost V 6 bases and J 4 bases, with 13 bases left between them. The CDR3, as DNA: TGTGCCAGCAGGTATTCCAGGCCATACAATGAGCAGTTCTTC. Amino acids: CASRYSRPYNEQFF.

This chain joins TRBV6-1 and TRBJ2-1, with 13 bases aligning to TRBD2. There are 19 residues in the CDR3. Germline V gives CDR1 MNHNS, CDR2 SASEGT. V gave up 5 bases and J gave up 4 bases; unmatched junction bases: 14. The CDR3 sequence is CASSPGLAGERALYNEQFF. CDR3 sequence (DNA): TGTGCCAGCAGTCCCGGACTAGCGGGAGAGCGTGCCCTATACAATGAGCAGTTCTTC.

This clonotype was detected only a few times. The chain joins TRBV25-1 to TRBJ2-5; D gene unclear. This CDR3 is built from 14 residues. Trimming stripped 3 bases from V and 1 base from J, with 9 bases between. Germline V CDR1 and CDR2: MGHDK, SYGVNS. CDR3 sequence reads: CASSEFPFQETQYF. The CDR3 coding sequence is TGTGCCAGCAGTGAGTTCCCTTTCCAAGAGACCCAGTACTTC.

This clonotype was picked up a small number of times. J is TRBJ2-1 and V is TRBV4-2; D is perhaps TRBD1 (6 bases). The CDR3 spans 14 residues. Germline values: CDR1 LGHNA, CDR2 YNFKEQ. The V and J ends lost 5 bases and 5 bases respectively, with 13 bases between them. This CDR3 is CASSVVGGHNEQFF. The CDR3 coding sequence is TGTGCCAGCAGCGTAGTAGGGGGACACAATGAGCAGTTCTTC.

The CDR3 sequence: CASSPPDYPAYEQYF. As DNA, the CDR3 is TGCGCCAGCAGCCCGCCGGACTACCCCGCCTACGAGCAGTACTTC. The V gene is TRBV5-1, the J gene TRBJ2-7, with D possibly being TRBD2 (6 bases). V was clipped by 4 bases and J by 2 bases, with 16 bases between them. Germline CDR1 SGHRS, CDR2 YFSETQ. This CDR3 has 15 amino acids.

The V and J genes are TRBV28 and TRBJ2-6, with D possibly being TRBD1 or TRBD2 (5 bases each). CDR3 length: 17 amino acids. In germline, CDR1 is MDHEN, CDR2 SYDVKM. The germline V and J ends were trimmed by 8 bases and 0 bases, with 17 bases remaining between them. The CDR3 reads CASRRSTATSGANVLTF. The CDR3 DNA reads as TGTGCCAGCCGGAGGTCGACAGCGACCTCTGGGGCCAACGTCCTGACTTTC. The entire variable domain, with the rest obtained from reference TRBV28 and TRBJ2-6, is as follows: DVKVTQSSRYLVKRTGEKVFLECVQDMDHENMFWYRQDPGLGLRLIYFSYDVKMKEKGDIPEGYSVSREKKERFSLILESASTNQTSMYLCASRRSTATSGANVLTFGAGSRLTVL.

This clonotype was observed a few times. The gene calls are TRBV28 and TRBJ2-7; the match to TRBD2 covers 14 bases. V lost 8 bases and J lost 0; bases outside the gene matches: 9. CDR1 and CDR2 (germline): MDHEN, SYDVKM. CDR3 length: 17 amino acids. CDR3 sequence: CASGGLAGGFRSYEQYV. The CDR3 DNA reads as TGTGCCAGCGGAGGACTAGCGGGAGGATTTCGCTCCTACGAGCAGTACGTC.

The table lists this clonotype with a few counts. The CDR3: CASSQGGSYTEAFF. DNA for the CDR3: TGCGCCAGCAGCCAAGGGGGGAGCTACACTGAAGCTTTCTTT. The chain carries TRBV4-1 and TRBJ1-1; D is perhaps TRBD1 (5 bases). Germline CDR1 MGHRA, CDR2 YSYEKL. This CDR3 has 14 residues. Between the trimmed V and J ends, which lost 1 base and 3 bases, there was a span of 9 bases.